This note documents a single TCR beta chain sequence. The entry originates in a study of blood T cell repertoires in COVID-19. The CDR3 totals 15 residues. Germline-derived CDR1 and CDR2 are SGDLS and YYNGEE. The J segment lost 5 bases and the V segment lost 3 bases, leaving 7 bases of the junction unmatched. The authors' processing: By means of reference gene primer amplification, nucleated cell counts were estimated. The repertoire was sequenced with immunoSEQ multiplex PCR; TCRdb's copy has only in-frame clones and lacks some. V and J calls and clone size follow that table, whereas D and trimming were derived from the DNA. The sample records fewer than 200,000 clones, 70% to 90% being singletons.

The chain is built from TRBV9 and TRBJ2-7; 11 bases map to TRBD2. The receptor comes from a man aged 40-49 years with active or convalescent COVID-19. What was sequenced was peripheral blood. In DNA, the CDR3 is TGTGCCAGCAGCGACCAGACTAGCGGGGTAAACGAGCAGTACTTC. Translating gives CASSDQTSGVNEQYF.